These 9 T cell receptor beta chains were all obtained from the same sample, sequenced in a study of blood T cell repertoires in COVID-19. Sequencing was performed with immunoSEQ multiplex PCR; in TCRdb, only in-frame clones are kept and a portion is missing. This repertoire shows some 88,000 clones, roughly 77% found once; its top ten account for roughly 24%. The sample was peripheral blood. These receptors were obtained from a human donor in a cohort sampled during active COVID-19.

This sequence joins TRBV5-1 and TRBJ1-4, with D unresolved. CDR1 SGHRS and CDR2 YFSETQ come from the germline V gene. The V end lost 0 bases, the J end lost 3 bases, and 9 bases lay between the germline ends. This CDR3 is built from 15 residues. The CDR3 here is CASSLVAGSNEKLFF. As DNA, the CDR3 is TGCGCCAGCAGCTTGGTGGCGGGCTCTAATGAAAAACTGTTTTTT.

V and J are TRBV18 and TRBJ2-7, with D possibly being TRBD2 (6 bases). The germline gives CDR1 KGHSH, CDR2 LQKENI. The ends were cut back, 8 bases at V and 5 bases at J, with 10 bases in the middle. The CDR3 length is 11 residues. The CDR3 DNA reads TGTGCCAGCCAGGACTACAACGAGCAGTACTTC. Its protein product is CASQDYNEQYF. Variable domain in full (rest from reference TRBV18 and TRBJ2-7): NAGVMQNPRHLVRRRGQEARLRCSPMKGHSHVYWYRQLPEEGLKFMVYLQKENIIDESGMPKERFSAEFPKEGPSILRIQQVVRGDSAAYFCASQDYNEQYFGPGTRLTVT.

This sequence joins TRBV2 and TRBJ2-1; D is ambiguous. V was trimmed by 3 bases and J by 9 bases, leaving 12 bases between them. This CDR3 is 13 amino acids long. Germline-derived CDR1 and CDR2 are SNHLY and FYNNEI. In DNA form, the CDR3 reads TGTGCCAGCAGTGATTACGGCGGTACTGAGCAGTTCTTC. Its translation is CASSDYGGTEQFF.

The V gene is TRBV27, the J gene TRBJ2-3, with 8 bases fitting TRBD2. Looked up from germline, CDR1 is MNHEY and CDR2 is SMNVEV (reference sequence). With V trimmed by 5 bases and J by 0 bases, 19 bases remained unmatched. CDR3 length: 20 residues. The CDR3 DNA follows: TGTGCCAGCAGTCCGCGTGGGAGGGCATTAGCGGGACGTAGCACAGATACGCAGTATTTT. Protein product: CASSPRGRALAGRSTDTQYF.

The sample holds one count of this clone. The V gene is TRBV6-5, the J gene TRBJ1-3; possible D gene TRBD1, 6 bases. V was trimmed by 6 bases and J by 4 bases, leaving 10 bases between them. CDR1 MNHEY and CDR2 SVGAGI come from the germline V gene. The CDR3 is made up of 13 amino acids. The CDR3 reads CASSRGQGNTIYF. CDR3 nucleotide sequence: TGTGCCAGCAGCCGGGGACAAGGAAACACCATATATTTT.

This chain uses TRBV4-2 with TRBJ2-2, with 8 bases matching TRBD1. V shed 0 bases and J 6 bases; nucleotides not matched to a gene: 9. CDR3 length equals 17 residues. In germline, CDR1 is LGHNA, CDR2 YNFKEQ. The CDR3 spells CASSQDMTGVMAGELFF. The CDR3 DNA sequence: TGTGCCAGCAGCCAAGATATGACAGGGGTTATGGCCGGGGAGCTGTTTTTT.

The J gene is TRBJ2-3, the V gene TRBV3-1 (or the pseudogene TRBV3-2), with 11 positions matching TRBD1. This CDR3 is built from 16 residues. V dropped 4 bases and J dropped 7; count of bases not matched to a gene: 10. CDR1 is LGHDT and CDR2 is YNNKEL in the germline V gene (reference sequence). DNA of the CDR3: TGTGCCAGCAGCCTCAGAGGAGGACAGGGGGCACATACGCAGTATTTT. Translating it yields CASSLRGGQGAHTQYF.

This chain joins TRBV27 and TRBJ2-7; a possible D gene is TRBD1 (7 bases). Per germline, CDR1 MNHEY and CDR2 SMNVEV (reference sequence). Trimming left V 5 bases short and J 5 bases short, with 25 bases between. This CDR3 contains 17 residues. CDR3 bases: TGTGCCAGCAGTCCCCTCTCGGCGGGACAGTGGGGCCACGAGCAGTACTTC. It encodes CASSPLSAGQWGHEQYF.

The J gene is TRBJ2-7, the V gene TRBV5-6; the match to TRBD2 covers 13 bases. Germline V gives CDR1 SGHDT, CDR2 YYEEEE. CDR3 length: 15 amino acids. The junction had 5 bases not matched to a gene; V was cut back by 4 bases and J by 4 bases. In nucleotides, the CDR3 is TGTGCCAGCAGCATGAGGACTAGCGGGAGTTACGAGCAGTACTTC. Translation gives CASSMRTSGSYEQYF.